This T cell receptor (beta chain) was recovered during a study of blood T cell repertoires in COVID-19. Study-level information: Samples taken during acute and convalescent COVID-19 were collected in the United States, Italy and Spain. Nucleic acid was either cDNA or gDNA, and it came from T cells, B-cell-depleted T cells, or PBMCs.

This clone was detected a few times. In the study's own analysis: Amplification of reference gene primers provided the estimated nucleated cell counts. The table came from immunoSEQ multiplex PCR; TCRdb's copy has only in-frame clones and leaves some out. That table supplies the V and J calls and clone size; D and trimming were determined from the DNA. The sample includes 250,000 or so clones, about 90% of them seen just once. Patients at the Seattle site were enrolled during active infection and followed longitudinally. In germline, CDR1 is MGHRA, CDR2 YSYEKL. V shed 4 bases and J shed 2 bases, with 11 bases lying between them. This CDR3 spans 14 amino acids.

This clonotype was sampled from a woman in her sixties with COVID-19, enrolled during active disease. This chain joins TRBV4-1 and TRBJ1-2, with a possible D match to TRBD1 (5 bases). Material for sequencing was peripheral blood. CDR3 region: CASSPQESNYGYTF. In nucleotides, the CDR3 is TGCGCCAGCAGCCCACAGGAATCAAACTATGGCTACACCTTC.